The rows below give T cell receptor beta chains drawn from one sample of a study of blood T cells in healthy people across ages. TCRdb analysed the 5' RACE reads with MiXCR anew, one entry per CDR3 protein. This sample has around 650,000 distinct CDR3 sequences, with about 43% found just once. The sequencing sample was made of blood. The origin of the receptors is a man of 80 years or more in good health. CDR3s include the opening cysteine and the closing phenylalanine or tryptophan. The D gene is left open where the match is weak. The size entry is marked missing in some rows and otherwise reads once, few, many or a size class.

V gene	clone size	D gene	J gene	CDR3 length	CDR3 protein	CDR3 DNA
TRBV9	NA	NA	TRBJ1-6	13	CASSGLYNSPLHF	TGTGCCAGCAGCGGCCTCTATAATTCACCCCTCCACTTT
TRBV20-1	few	TRBD1	TRBJ1-6	14	CSARPGQGHSPLHF	TGCAGTGCTAGACCGGGACAGGGACATTCACCCCTCCACTTT
TRBV5-1	many	NA	TRBJ2-7	14	CASSLDPQGYEQYF	TGCGCCAGCAGCTTGGATCCGCAGGGCTACGAGCAGTACTTC
TRBV7-9	few	TRBD1	TRBJ2-2	16	CASNVATGGHTGELFF	TGTGCCAGCAACGTCGCGACAGGGGGTCACACCGGGGAGCTGTTTTTT
TRBV12-3/TRBV12-4	NA	NA	TRBJ2-5	12	CAGSLDPLGQYF	TGTGCCGGCAGTCTCGACCCTCTCGGACAGTACTTC
TRBV7-3	few	TRBD2	TRBJ2-5	18	CASSHPEGLAGGQQTQYF	TGTGCCAGCAGCCATCCGGAGGGACTAGCGGGAGGGCAACAGACCCAGTACTTC
TRBV20-1	once	NA	TRBJ1-2	14	CSASPPGRYYGYTF	TGCAGTGCTAGTCCCCCTGGGCGATACTATGGCTACACCTTC
TRBV3-1	NA	NA	TRBJ2-5	13	CASSQEWTYEQYF	TGTGCCAGCAGCCAAGAATGGACATATGAGCAGTACTTC
TRBV20-1	NA	TRBD1	TRBJ1-1	14	CSARKTGGNTEAFF	TGCAGTGCTAGAAAGACAGGGGGGAACACTGAAGCTTTCTTT
TRBV7-2	NA	NA	TRBJ2-5	15	CASSLVAYPQETQYF	TGTGCCAGCAGCTTAGTTGCTTATCCTCAAGAGACCCAGTACTTC
TRBV18	NA	NA	TRBJ2-7	14	CASSSVGTALEQYF	TGTGCCAGCTCATCCGTGGGAACGGCTCTCGAGCAGTACTTC
TRBV29-1	few	NA	TRBJ1-2	9	CSEGNGYTF	TGCAGCGAGGGGAATGGCTACACCTTC
TRBV11-2	NA	NA	TRBJ2-7	15	CASSWGVGDNYEQYF	TGTGCCAGCAGCTGGGGGGTTGGGGATAACTACGAGCAGTACTTC
TRBV29-1	NA	TRBD2	TRBJ2-5	14	CSVGLAGGGETQYF	TGCAGCGTAGGACTAGCGGGGGGTGGTGAGACCCAGTACTTC
TRBV20-1	once	NA	TRBJ2-2	14	CSARETGNTGELFF	TGCAGTGCTAGAGAAACAGGGAACACCGGGGAGCTGTTTTTT
TRBV9	few	TRBD2	TRBJ2-1	15	CASSAQRGGINEQFF	TGTGCCAGCAGCGCCCAGCGGGGGGGAATCAATGAGCAGTTCTTC
TRBV4-1	NA	NA	TRBJ2-1	14	CASSHPSRVEEQFF	TGCGCCAGCAGCCACCCGTCTAGGGTTGAAGAGCAGTTCTTC
TRBV28	NA	TRBD1	TRBJ2-1	15	CASCKTGDGYNEQFF	TGTGCCAGCTGCAAAACAGGGGACGGGTACAATGAGCAGTTCTTC
TRBV6-1	NA	NA	TRBJ1-5	16	CASSEVLASSSQPQHF	TGTGCCAGCAGTGAAGTCTTAGCTTCCTCTTCTCAGCCCCAGCATTTT
TRBV20-1	NA	NA	TRBJ2-3	13	CGARDPLSHTQYF	TGCGGTGCTAGAGACCCTTTGAGTCATACGCAGTATTTT
TRBV2	NA	TRBD2	TRBJ2-7	14	CTSSGRGLRDEQYF	TGTACCAGCAGCGGGAGGGGGCTAAGGGACGAGCAGTACTTC
TRBV4-1	NA	NA	TRBJ2-7	12	CASGDTQYEQYF	TGCGCCAGCGGGGACACCCAGTACGAGCAGTACTTC
TRBV5-1	NA	NA	TRBJ1-2	14	CASSLDVQGYGYTF	TGCGCCAGCAGCTTGGATGTCCAGGGCTATGGCTACACCTTC
TRBV24-1	NA	TRBD2	TRBJ2-1	16	CATSDPLADSYNEQFF	TGTGCCACCAGTGACCCACTAGCGGACTCCTACAATGAGCAGTTCTTC
TRBV2	NA	NA	TRBJ2-7	13	CASSYDRSYEQYF	TGTGCCAGCAGTTACGACAGGAGCTACGAGCAGTACTTC
TRBV11-2	NA	TRBD1	TRBJ2-7	15	CASSLARQGVYEQYF	TGTGCCAGCAGCTTAGCCCGACAGGGGGTCTACGAGCAGTACTTC
TRBV6-5	NA	NA	TRBJ2-7	16	CASSYSSAGAPYEQYF	TGTGCCAGCAGTTACTCAAGCGCGGGGGCCCCCTACGAGCAGTACTTC
TRBV7-2	NA	TRBD2	TRBJ2-1	16	CASSLGGSLPYNEQFF	TGTGCCAGCAGCTTGGGGGGGTCCCTCCCGTACAATGAGCAGTTCTTC
TRBV7-3	NA	NA	TRBJ2-7	13	CASPCRGSYEQYF	TGTGCCAGCCCCTGCCGGGGCTCCTACGAGCAGTACTTC
TRBV15	NA	NA	TRBJ2-5	15	CATSANGQVRETQYF	TGTGCCACCAGCGCTAATGGTCAGGTCAGGGAGACCCAGTACTTC
TRBV20-1	NA	TRBD1	TRBJ2-3	16	CSASRDRGTVGDTQYF	TGCAGTGCTAGCCGGGACAGGGGAACGGTTGGCGATACGCAGTATTTT
TRBV12-3/TRBV12-4	many	TRBD2	TRBJ2-3	15	CASSPQAGATDTQYF	TGTGCCAGCAGTCCTCAAGCGGGAGCCACAGATACGCAGTATTTT
TRBV20-1	NA	NA	TRBJ2-5	16	CSAPLYGRGAQETQYF	TGCAGTGCTCCCCTGTACGGCAGGGGGGCTCAAGAGACCCAGTACTTC
TRBV21-1	once	NA	TRBJ1-1	14	CASSKVEGNTEAFF	TGTGCCAGCAGCAAAGTAGAGGGTAACACTGAAGCTTTCTTT
TRBV14	NA	TRBD1	TRBJ1-2	13	CASSQDSRGGYTF	TGTGCCAGCAGCCAAGACAGCAGGGGGGGCTACACCTTC
TRBV6-5	NA	TRBD2	TRBJ2-7	14	CASSYRTSGYEQYF	TGTGCCAGCAGTTACCGGACTAGCGGCTACGAGCAGTACTTC
TRBV7-6	few	NA	TRBJ1-6	15	CASSLITPRSSPLHF	TGTGCCAGCAGCTTAATAACCCCTCGGAGCTCACCCCTCCACTTT
TRBV12-3/TRBV12-4	NA	NA	TRBJ2-2	17	CASSLRTGALYTGELFF	TGTGCCAGCAGTCTAAGGACGGGTGCCCTGTACACCGGGGAGCTGTTTTTT
TRBV7-3	NA	TRBD2	TRBJ2-3	17	CASSSRLAGGPTDTQYF	TGTGCCAGCAGCTCACGACTAGCGGGAGGACCAACAGATACGCAGTATTTT
TRBV7-2	NA	NA	TRBJ2-1	12	CASSASYNEQFF	TGTGCCAGCAGCGCTTCCTACAATGAGCAGTTCTTC
TRBV12-3/TRBV12-4	NA	TRBD1	TRBJ2-5	15	CASSPGQGRVETQYF	TGTGCCAGCAGTCCAGGACAGGGGCGGGTAGAGACCCAGTACTTC
TRBV12-3/TRBV12-4	NA	TRBD1	TRBJ2-7	15	CASSLTGTGEDEQYF	TGTGCCAGCAGTTTAACCGGGACAGGGGAGGACGAGCAGTACTTC
TRBV20-1	many	NA	TRBJ2-7	15	CSARDPGRGLYEQYF	TGCAGTGCTAGAGATCCGGGACGGGGGCTCTACGAGCAGTACTTC
TRBV15	NA	NA	TRBJ2-7	15	CATSRGGGASYEQYF	TGTGCCACCAGCAGAGGGGGGGGGGCCTCCTACGAGCAGTACTTC
TRBV7-2	NA	TRBD2	TRBJ2-5	16	CASSPPTSRAQETQYF	TGTGCCAGCAGCCCCCCGACTAGCAGGGCTCAAGAGACCCAGTACTTC
TRBV6-2/TRBV6-3	NA	TRBD2	TRBJ2-2	18	CASDPTSSLAGGTGELFF	TGTGCCAGCGACCCCACCTCCTCTCTAGCGGGAGGTACCGGGGAGCTGTTTTTT
TRBV20-1	NA	TRBD2	TRBJ2-5	18	CSARDGHRPGLGQETQYF	TGCAGTGCTAGAGACGGCCACCGACCGGGACTAGGACAAGAGACCCAGTACTTC
TRBV11-2	few	TRBD1	TRBJ2-5	16	CASSLDLATGGSTQYF	TGTGCCAGCAGCTTAGACTTAGCGACAGGGGGCTCGACCCAGTACTTC